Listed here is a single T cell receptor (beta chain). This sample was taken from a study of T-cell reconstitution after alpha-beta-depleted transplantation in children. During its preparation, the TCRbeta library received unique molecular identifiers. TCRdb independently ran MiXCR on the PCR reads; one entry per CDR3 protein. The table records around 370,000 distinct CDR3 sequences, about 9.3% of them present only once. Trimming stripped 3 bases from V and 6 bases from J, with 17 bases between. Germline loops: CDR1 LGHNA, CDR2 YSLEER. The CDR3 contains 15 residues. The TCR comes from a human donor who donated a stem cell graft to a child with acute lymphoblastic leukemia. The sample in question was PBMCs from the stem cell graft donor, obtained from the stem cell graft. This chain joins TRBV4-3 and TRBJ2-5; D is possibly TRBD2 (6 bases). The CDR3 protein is CASSHRKASEQTQYF. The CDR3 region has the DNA TGCGCCAGCAGCCACAGAAAGGCTAGCGAGCAGACCCAGTACTTC.